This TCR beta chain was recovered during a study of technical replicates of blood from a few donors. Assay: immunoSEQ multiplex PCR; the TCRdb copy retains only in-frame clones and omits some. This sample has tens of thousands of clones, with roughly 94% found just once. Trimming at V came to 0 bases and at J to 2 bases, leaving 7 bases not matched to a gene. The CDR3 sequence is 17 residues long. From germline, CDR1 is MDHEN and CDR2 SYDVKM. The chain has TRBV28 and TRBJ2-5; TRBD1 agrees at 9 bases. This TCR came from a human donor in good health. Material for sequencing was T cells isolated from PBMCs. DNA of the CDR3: TGTGCCAGCAGTTTATGGGAGACGGGACAGGGTCAAGAGACCCAGTACTTC. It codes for CASSLWETGQGQETQYF.